This T cell receptor beta chain was documented in a study of blood T cell repertoires in COVID-19. Overall study: PBMCs, B-cell-depleted T cells, or T cells provided the cDNA or gDNA that made up the material.

Profiled with immunoSEQ multiplex PCR; TCRdb holds only in-frame clones, not every one. In the table there are 70,000 to 95,000 clones, approximately 86% of which are singletons. The germline gives CDR1 LNHDA, CDR2 SQIVND (reference sequence). This CDR3 is built from 14 residues. V dropped 1 base and J dropped 9 bases, with 10 bases sitting between them. This chain joins TRBV19 and TRBJ1-6, with unresolved D. This clonotype originated in a woman aged 70-85 years with active or convalescent COVID-19. The specimen was peripheral blood. CDR3 residues: CASSIATMGSPLHF. Here the CDR3 DNA reads TGTGCCAGTAGTATAGCCACTATGGGTTCACCCCTCCACTTT.